This T cell receptor (beta chain) comes out of a study of control samples from healthy donors and cancer patients. Germline V gene data show CDR1 as SQVTM and CDR2 as ANQGSEA. V shed 7 bases and J shed 2 bases, with 12 bases lying between them. CDR3 length: 12 residues. Method: immunoSEQ multiplex PCR; TCRdb's copy keeps in-frame clones and lacks some. The table records around 250,000 clones, 82% of them present only once. This TCR was sampled from a woman between 55 and 75 years old with lung cancer. The chain combines TRBV29-1 with TRBJ2-7, with a tentative D call TRBD1 (6 bases). Sequenced material: PBMCs. The CDR3 here is CSAIGGTYEQYF. The CDR3 nucleotides read TGCAGCGCCATAGGGGGTACCTACGAGCAGTACTTC.